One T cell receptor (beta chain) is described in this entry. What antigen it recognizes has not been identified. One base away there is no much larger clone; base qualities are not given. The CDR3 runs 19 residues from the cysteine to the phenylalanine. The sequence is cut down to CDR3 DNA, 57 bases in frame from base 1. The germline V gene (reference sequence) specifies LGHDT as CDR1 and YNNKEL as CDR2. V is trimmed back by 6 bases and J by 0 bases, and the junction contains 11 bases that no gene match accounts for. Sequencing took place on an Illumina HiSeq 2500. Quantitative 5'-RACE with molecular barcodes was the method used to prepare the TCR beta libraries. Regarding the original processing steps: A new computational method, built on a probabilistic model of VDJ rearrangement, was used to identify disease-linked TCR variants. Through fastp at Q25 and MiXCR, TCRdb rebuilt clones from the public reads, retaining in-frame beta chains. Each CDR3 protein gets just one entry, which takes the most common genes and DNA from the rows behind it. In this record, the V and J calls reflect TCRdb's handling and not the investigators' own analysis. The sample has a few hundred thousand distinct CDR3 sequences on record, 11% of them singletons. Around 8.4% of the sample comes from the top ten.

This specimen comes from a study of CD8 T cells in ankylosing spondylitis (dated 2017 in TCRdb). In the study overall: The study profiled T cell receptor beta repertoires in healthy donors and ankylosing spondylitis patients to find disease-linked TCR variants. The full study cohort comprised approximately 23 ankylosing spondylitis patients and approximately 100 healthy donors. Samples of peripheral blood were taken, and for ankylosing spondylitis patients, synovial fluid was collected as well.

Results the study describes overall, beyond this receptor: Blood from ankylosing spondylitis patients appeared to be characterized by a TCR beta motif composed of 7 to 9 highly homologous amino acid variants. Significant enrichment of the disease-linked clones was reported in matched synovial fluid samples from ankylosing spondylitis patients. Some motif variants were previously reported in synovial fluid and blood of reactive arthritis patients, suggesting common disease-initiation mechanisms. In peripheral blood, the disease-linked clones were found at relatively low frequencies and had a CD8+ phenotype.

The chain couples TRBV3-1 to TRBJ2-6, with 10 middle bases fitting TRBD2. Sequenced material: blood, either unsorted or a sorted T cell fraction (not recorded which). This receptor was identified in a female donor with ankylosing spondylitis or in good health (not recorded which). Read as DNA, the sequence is TGTGCCAGCAGTGTCACAGGACTAGCGGAAAACTCTGGGGCCAACGTCCTGACTTTC. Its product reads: CASSVTGLAENSGANVLTF.